This T cell receptor (beta chain) was documented in a study of blood T cells in healthy people across ages. Study details: Using template switching, researchers captured about one barcoded beta molecule for each two T cells.

The use of a sample-barcoded 5' primer and a J-beta primer mix characterized a second PCR of about 7 to 12 cycles. TCRdb re-analysed the 5' RACE reads in MiXCR, keeping a single row per CDR3 protein. The sample carries about 1.4 million distinct CDR3 sequences, roughly 64% recorded once. The V end was cut by 1 base, the J end by 3 bases, with 10 bases between. Germline CDR1 LGHDT, CDR2 YNNKEL (reference sequence). This CDR3 region has 14 residues. This TCR was recovered from a man aged 18 to 29 in good health. Sequenced material: blood. The gene calls are TRBV3-1 and TRBJ2-7; a weak D match, TRBD2 (5 bases). CDR3 region: CASSQGASRYEQYF. CDR3 DNA: TGTGCCAGCAGCCAAGGGGCTAGCCGCTACGAGCAGTACTTC.